This passage covers 28 T cell receptor beta chains from one sample sequenced in a study of T-cell memory formation after mild COVID-19. One entry per CDR3 protein, called by TCRdb with MiXCR from the 5' RACE reads. The profile covers over 450,000 distinct CDR3 sequences, with over 20% appearing a single time and 9.5% to 15% taken by the ten largest. The source material was PBMCs or a T cell subset sorted from them (not recorded which). The receptors originated from an adult woman who had mild COVID-19 (a few samples of this study predate the infection). Cell type and time point are not known.

The table lists this clonotype with a few counts. The V gene is TRBV7-9, the J gene TRBJ2-7; 7 bases are shared with TRBD2. Germline-derived CDR1 and CDR2 are SEHNR and FQNEAQ (reference sequence). V was clipped by 5 bases and J by 0 bases; unmatched bases: 10. There are 16 residues in the CDR3. CDR3 loop: CASSPRWIAGSYEQYF. The CDR3, as DNA: TGTGCCAGCAGCCCCCGGTGGATAGCGGGCTCCTACGAGCAGTACTTC. Full variable domain (outside the CDR3, taken from reference TRBV7-9 and TRBJ2-7): DTGVSQNPRHKITKRGQNVTFRCDPISEHNRLYWYRQTLGQGPEFLTYFQNEAQLEKSRLLSDRFSAERPKGSFSTLEIQRTEQGDSAMYLCASSPRWIAGSYEQYFGPGTRLTVT.

The chain links TRBV5-1 to TRBJ2-1; 12 bases map to TRBD1. With 4 bases clipped from V and 9 bases from J, the junction kept 8 bases outside the gene matches. Germline loops: CDR1 SGHRS, CDR2 YFSETQ. The CDR3 runs 15 residues. CDR3 sequence: CASSGGTGGRSEQFF. CDR3 nucleotides: TGCGCCAGCAGCGGCGGGACAGGGGGCCGCAGTGAGCAGTTCTTC. The full variable domain, rest sourced from reference TRBV5-1 and TRBJ2-1, is KAGVTQTPRYLIKTRGQQVTLSCSPISGHRSVSWYQQTPGQGLQFLFEYFSETQRNKGNFPGRFSGRQFSNSRSEMNVSTLELGDSALYLCASSGGTGGRSEQFFGPGTRLTVL.

This clonotype has a handful of counts. The V and J genes are TRBV9 and TRBJ2-3; TRBD2 is a possible D gene (5 bases). The CDR3 is made up of 16 amino acids. CDR1 is SGDLS, CDR2 YYNGEE, per germline. V shed 3 bases and J shed 3 bases, with 17 bases lying between them. The CDR3 sequence: CASSATLGSGTDTQYF. The CDR3 DNA reads TGTGCCAGCAGCGCGACCCTGGGGAGTGGTACAGATACGCAGTATTTT.

The chain has TRBV4-1 and TRBJ2-5, with 8 nucleotides matching TRBD2. The germline gives CDR1 MGHRA, CDR2 YSYEKL. V shed 5 bases, J shed 2 bases, and the junction held 10 bases outside the gene matches. The CDR3 runs to 16 residues. The DNA for the CDR3 is TGCGCCAGCAGCAAAAGCTCCCAGCGGGGGCAAGAGACCCAGTACTTC. Protein sequence: CASSKSSQRGQETQYF.

This clonotype has a handful of counts. The chain carries TRBV4-3 and TRBJ2-6; the match to TRBD2 covers 9 bases. Unmatched junction bases numbered 1, after V lost 3 bases and J lost 1 base. Germline values: CDR1 LGHNA, CDR2 YSLEER. The CDR3 length is 16 residues. The CDR3 spells CASSQTSGSGANVLTF. In nucleotides, the CDR3 is TGCGCCAGCAGCCAGACTAGCGGTTCTGGGGCCAACGTCCTGACTTTC.

CDR3 sequence: CASSLPGGGNTGELFF. CDR3 in DNA: TGTGCCAGCAGCTTACCGGGCGGGGGGAACACCGGGGAGCTGTTTTTT. This sequence joins TRBV7-2 and TRBJ2-2; 7 bases agree with TRBD2. J gave up 1 base and V 2 bases, and 4 bases lay outside the gene matches. Germline V gives CDR1 SGHTA, CDR2 FQGNSA. The CDR3 is 16 amino acids.

This clonotype was seen many times. This chain uses TRBV2 with TRBJ2-1; D gene uncertain. The CDR3 totals 12 residues. Per germline, CDR1 SNHLY and CDR2 FYNNEI. V was clipped by 6 bases and J by 4 bases, with 7 bases between them. CDR3 coding DNA: TGTGCCAGCAGGGTCCGTTACAATGAGCAGTTCTTC. This encodes CASRVRYNEQFF. The full variable domain, with the rest looked up from reference TRBV2 and TRBJ2-1, is EPEVTQTPSHQVTQMGQEVILRCVPISNHLYFYWYRQILGQKVEFLVSFYNNEISEKSEIFDDQFSVERPDGSNFTLKIRSTKLEDSAMYFCASRVRYNEQFFGPGTRLTVL.

This clonotype has a handful of counts. The chain uses TRBV6-2 or TRBV6-3 and TRBJ2-5; 8 bases fit TRBD1. Germline CDR1 and CDR2: MNHEY and SVGEGT. V gave up 7 bases and J gave up 2 bases; unmatched junction bases: 3. This CDR3 has 13 amino acids. Here the CDR3 DNA reads TGTGCCAGCACCCGGGACAGGCAAGAGACCCAGTACTTC. It codes for CASTRDRQETQYF.

The table lists this clonotype with a few counts. The rearrangement uses TRBV30 and TRBJ1-1, with a tentative D call TRBD1 (5 bases). Per the germline V gene, CDR1 is GTSNPN and CDR2 is SVGIG (reference sequence). The CDR3 totals 15 residues. The V and J ends lost 5 bases and 2 bases respectively, with 18 bases between them. CDR3 residues: CAWFLLGHANTEAFF. The CDR3 nucleotides are TGTGCCTGGTTTCTGTTGGGGCACGCCAACACTGAAGCTTTCTTT.

The chain uses TRBV4-3 and TRBJ2-7; 7 nucleotides line up with TRBD1. This CDR3 comprises 13 residues. The junction had 4 bases not matched to a gene; V was cut back by 5 bases and J by 3 bases. Germline CDR1 is LGHNA and CDR2 is YSLEER. The CDR3 reads CASSSRTGYEQYF. CDR3 DNA sequence: TGCGCCAGCAGCTCCCGGACAGGCTACGAGCAGTACTTC.

This clonotype was seen a few times. The rearrangement uses TRBV7-4 and TRBJ2-7; a possible D gene is TRBD1 (5 bases). This CDR3 has 15 residues. Germline assignment: CDR1 SGHVT and CDR2 SQSDAQ. The germline V and J ends were trimmed by 6 bases and 0 bases, with 15 bases remaining between them. CDR3 in DNA: TGTGCCAGCAGAGACGACAGCCCGAGCTCCTACGAGCAGTACTTC. Amino acid sequence: CASRDDSPSSYEQYF.

As regards this clonotype: At one end, the junction sequence differs from germline, possibly due to a read error. The chain is built from TRBV4-1 and TRBJ2-1; TRBD2 matches at 14 bases. The CDR3 contains 17 residues. Germline-derived CDR1 and CDR2 are MGHRA and YSYEKL. CDR3 nucleotides: TGCGCCAGCAGCTCACCGGGACTAGCGGGGGAGGCCGGAAAAACGTCCTTC. Its translation is CASSSPGLAGEAGKTSF.

This clonotype has more than one count but fewer than ten. V gene TRBV29-1 combines with J gene TRBJ2-7; 8 bases line up with TRBD1. This CDR3 has 14 amino acids. Germline V CDR1 and CDR2: SQVTM, ANQGSEA. The V gene end was trimmed by 4 bases and the J gene end by 0 bases; junction bases not matched to a gene: 5. CDR3 protein: CSVGTGTVSYEQYF. The CDR3 coding sequence is TGCAGCGTTGGGACAGGGACGGTCTCCTACGAGCAGTACTTC.

The chain combines TRBV20-1 with TRBJ2-1; perhaps TRBD2 as D (5 bases). CDR3 length: 15 amino acids. In germline, CDR1 is DFQATT, CDR2 SNEGSKA (reference sequence). V was trimmed by 5 bases and J by 1 base, leaving 15 bases between them. Here the CDR3 DNA reads TGCAGTGCTCCAATCCTCCGCGGGTCCTACAATGAGCAGTTCTTC. This sequence encodes CSAPILRGSYNEQFF.

About this clonotype: The junction and the germline gene differ at one end; a read error may be behind it. The rearrangement joins TRBV20-1 to TRBJ2-1; possibly TRBD1 or TRBD2 for D (5 bases each). The CDR3 runs 15 residues. CDR1 DFQATT and CDR2 SNEGSKA come from the germline V gene (reference sequence). CDR3 nucleotide sequence: TGCAGTGCCAGAGGGGTCGGAAGCTCCTACAATGAGCAGTTCTTC. This codes for CSARGVGSSYNEQFF.

The sample holds a few counts of this clonotype. The chain recombines TRBV5-1 with TRBJ2-1, with TRBD1 matching over 9 bases. CDR3 length equals 12 residues. Germline trimming cut 6 bases from V and 8 bases from J; bases unmatched to any gene: 3. Germline lookup yields CDR1 SGHRS and CDR2 YFSETQ. Here the CDR3 reads CASNGQGYEQFF. The CDR3 DNA reads as TGCGCCAGCAATGGACAGGGGTATGAGCAGTTCTTC.

V is TRBV25-1 and J is TRBJ2-7; D is perhaps TRBD1 or TRBD2 (5 bases each). The germline gives CDR1 MGHDK, CDR2 SYGVNS. Trimming left V 5 bases short and J 3 bases short, with 17 bases between. CDR3 size: 15 residues. The CDR3 region has the DNA TGTGCCAGCAGTAGGGGAGTGGGACCAAACTACGAGCAGTACTTC. Translating it yields CASSRGVGPNYEQYF.

This clonotype showed up just a few times. The gene calls are TRBV12-3 or TRBV12-4 and TRBJ2-1; 8 positions agree with TRBD2. J was trimmed by 5 bases and V by 7 bases; bases with no gene match: 16. The CDR3 covers 17 residues. The CDR3 DNA follows: TGTGCCAGCACCCGAAAAGGGCGGGGGGTTAGGAACAATGAGCAGTTCTTC. It specifies CASTRKGRGVRNNEQFF.

This clonotype turned up a few times. The rearrangement links TRBV7-3 to TRBJ2-3; tentative D call: TRBD1 (6 bases). Trimming took 5 bases from V and 1 from J, leaving 19 bases between them. The CDR3 covers 17 residues. The V gene's germline CDR1 is SGHTA and CDR2 FQGTGA. CDR3 in amino acids: CASSDSRNRVGTDTQYF. The CDR3 nucleotides read TGTGCCAGCAGCGACTCGCGCAACAGGGTGGGCACAGATACGCAGTATTTT.

This clonotype was seen repeatedly, ten times or more. The rearrangement joins TRBV7-9 to TRBJ2-3; D unresolved. V lost 1 base, J lost 4 bases, and 6 bases lay in between. In germline, CDR1 is SEHNR, CDR2 FQNEAQ (reference sequence). The length of the CDR3 is 13 residues. The CDR3 DNA sequence: TGTGCCAGCAGCTTAGTGGGCTCAGATACGCAGTATTTT. As protein: CASSLVGSDTQYF.

The genes are TRBV7-6 and TRBJ2-5; D perhaps matches TRBD1 (6 bases). Deletions cut 2 bases from V and 3 bases from J, with 13 bases between. Per germline, CDR1 SGHVS and CDR2 FNYEAQ. The CDR3 runs to 15 residues. CDR3 sequence reads: CASSLRLNREETQYF. The CDR3 bases are TGTGCCAGCAGCTTAAGGTTGAACAGGGAAGAGACCCAGTACTTC.

This chain joins TRBV9 and TRBJ2-5; possible D gene TRBD1, 5 bases. This CDR3 has 14 residues. V was cut by 4 bases and J by 7 bases, with 17 bases left in between. Germline V lookup: CDR1 SGDLS, CDR2 YYNGEE. For the CDR3, the DNA is TGTGCCAGCAGCTTCACAGGTTCTCTAGGGACCCAGTACTTC. This translates into CASSFTGSLGTQYF. The full variable domain, its missing parts supplied by reference TRBV9 and TRBJ2-5, is DSGVTQTPKHLITATGQRVTLRCSPRSGDLSVYWYQQSLDQGLQFLIQYYNGEERAKGNILERFSAQQFPDLHSELNLSSLELGDSALYFCASSFTGSLGTQYFGPGTRLLVL.

In this sample, this clonotype turned up a few times. V gene TRBV3-1 combines with J gene TRBJ2-7, with 15 positions matching TRBD2. This CDR3 comprises 17 residues. V gave up 4 bases and J gave up 10 bases; unmatched junction bases: 14. Germline CDR1 and CDR2: LGHDT and YNNKEL (reference sequence). Here the CDR3 reads CASSLRTSGGGPESQYF. DNA of the CDR3: TGTGCCAGCAGCCTCAGGACTAGCGGGGGGGGCCCCGAATCCCAGTACTTC.

This clonotype has just a few counts. V gene TRBV27 combines with J gene TRBJ2-2; 8 bases agree with TRBD1. The germline V gene has CDR1 MNHEY and CDR2 SMNVEV (reference sequence). The CDR3 spans 16 residues. Germline trimming cut 2 bases from V and 7 bases from J; bases unmatched to any gene: 9. The CDR3 region is CASSLRSGGYLGELFF. As DNA, the CDR3 is TGTGCCAGCAGTTTACGTTCAGGGGGCTACCTCGGGGAGCTGTTTTTT.

This clonotype was seen ten or more times. The junction departs from the called germline gene at one end, perhaps through a read error. The J gene is TRBJ2-2, the V gene TRBV5-5; D call uncertain. CDR3 length: 14 residues. Germline assignment: CDR1 SGHKS and CDR2 YYEKEE (reference sequence). CDR3 sequence (DNA): TGCGCCAGCAGCTTGGTACCCAACACCGGGGAGCTGTTTTTT. It codes for CASSLVPNTGELFF.

This clonotype was detected only a few times. The chain has TRBV24-1 and TRBJ2-5, with D perhaps TRBD2 (6 bases). The CDR3 is 14 residues long. The ends were cut back, 2 bases at V and 5 bases at J, with 11 bases in the middle. Germline values: CDR1 KGHDR, CDR2 SFDVKD. The CDR3 here is CATSDSGGKETQYF. The CDR3 nucleotides are TGTGCCACCAGTGATTCAGGCGGGAAGGAGACCCAGTACTTC.

Only one count was recorded for this clonotype. Here the CDR3 reads CASSPMTGAQPQHF. Here the CDR3 DNA reads TGTGCCAGCAGCCCTATGACAGGGGCTCAGCCCCAGCATTTT. V usage is TRBV7-2 and J usage is TRBJ1-5; 8 nucleotides align to TRBD1. Losses at the gene ends were 5 bases for V and 6 bases for J; bases not matched to a gene: 6. The V gene's germline CDR1 is SGHTA and CDR2 FQGNSA. The CDR3 has 14 residues.

In its sample, this clonotype was seen many times. The rearrangement links TRBV10-3 to TRBJ1-1; D is unclear. The germline CDR1 and CDR2 sequences are ENHRY and SYGVKD. Between the trimmed V and J ends, which lost 6 bases and 1 base, there was a span of 12 bases. The CDR3 totals 14 residues. The CDR3 is CAISSNGRNTEAFF. CDR3 nucleotides: TGTGCCATCAGCTCGAACGGGCGGAACACTGAAGCTTTCTTT.